The TCR beta chain under discussion was sequenced for a study of cytomegalovirus exposure and HLA in healthy donors. Study-level information: An analysis done earlier identified around 100 million unique TCR beta sequences from approximately 170 million T cells. Early released data had tens of millions of unique TCRs, all coming from HLA-typed donors.

Study-level findings and limits: Immune exposure data for these donors was limited to CMV serostatus.

The study ran its PCR with 60 Vbeta and 13 Jbeta primers. Measured with immunoSEQ multiplex PCR; TCRdb has only the in-frame clones, and not every one. The top ten hold approximately 15% of the sample, which has 90,000 or so clones, 55% to 75% seen once. To note about this clone: The antigen is not known.

It was healthy bone marrow donors who served as donors. This receptor was obtained from a woman aged 18-29 years in good health and CMV-seropositive. The sequenced sample was PBMCs.

The CDR3 is CASSTRQVYNEQFF. In nucleotides, the CDR3 is TGTGCCAGCAGCACCAGACAGGTCTACAATGAGCAGTTCTTC. The chain carries TRBV7-8 and TRBJ2-1; possible D gene TRBD1, 6 bases. V gave up 5 bases and J gave up 3 bases, with 11 bases separating them. The CDR3 has 14 residues. Germline V CDR1 and CDR2: SGHVS, FQNEAQ. Combining the CDR3 with reference TRBV7-8 and TRBJ2-1 gives the whole variable domain GAGVSQSPRYKVAKRGQDVALRCDPISGHVSLFWYQQALGQGPEFLTYFQNEAQLDKSGLPSDRFFAERPEGSVSTLKIQRTQQEDSAVYLCASSTRQVYNEQFFGPGTRLTVL.